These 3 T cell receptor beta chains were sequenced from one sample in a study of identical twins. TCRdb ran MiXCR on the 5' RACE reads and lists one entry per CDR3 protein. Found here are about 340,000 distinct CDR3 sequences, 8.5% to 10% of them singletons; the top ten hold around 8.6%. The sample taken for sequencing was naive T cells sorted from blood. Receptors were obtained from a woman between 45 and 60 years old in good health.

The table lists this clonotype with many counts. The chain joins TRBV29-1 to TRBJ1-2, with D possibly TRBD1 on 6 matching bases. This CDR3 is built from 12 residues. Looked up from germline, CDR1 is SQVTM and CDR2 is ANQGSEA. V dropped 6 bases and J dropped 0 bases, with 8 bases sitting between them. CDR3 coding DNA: TGCAGCGTCGGGACAACTAACTATGGCTACACCTTC. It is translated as CSVGTTNYGYTF.

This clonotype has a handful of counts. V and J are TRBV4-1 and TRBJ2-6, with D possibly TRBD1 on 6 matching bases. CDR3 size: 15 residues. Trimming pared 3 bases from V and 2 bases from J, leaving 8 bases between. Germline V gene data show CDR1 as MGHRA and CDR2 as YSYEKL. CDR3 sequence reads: CASSHTGTGANVLTF. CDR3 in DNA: TGCGCCAGCAGCCATACAGGGACTGGGGCCAACGTCCTGACTTTC.

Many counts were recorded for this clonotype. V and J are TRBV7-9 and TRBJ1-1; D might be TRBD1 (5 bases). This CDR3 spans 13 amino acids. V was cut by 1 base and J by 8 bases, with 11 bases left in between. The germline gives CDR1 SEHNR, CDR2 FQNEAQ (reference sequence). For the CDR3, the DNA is TGTGCCAGCAGCTTAGTACTTGGGGCAGAAGCTTTCTTT. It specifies CASSLVLGAEAFF. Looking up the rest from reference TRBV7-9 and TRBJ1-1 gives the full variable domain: DTGVSQNPRHKITKRGQNVTFRCDPISEHNRLYWYRQTLGQGPEFLTYFQNEAQLEKSRLLSDRFSAERPKGSFSTLEIQRTEQGDSAMYLCASSLVLGAEAFFGQGTRLTVV.